This is a list of T cell receptor beta chains from one sample in a study of T-cell memory formation after mild COVID-19. TCRdb processed the 5' RACE reads anew with MiXCR; each CDR3 protein has one entry. The sample consists of just over 350,000 distinct CDR3 sequences, over 13% of them appearing once. Sequencing used PBMCs or a T cell subset sorted from them (not recorded which). The receptor source for this set is a young man who had mild COVID-19 (a few samples of this study predate the infection). Cell type and time point are not known. Both conserved end residues are part of each CDR3. D genes are given only for firm matches. The listing skips clone size in some rows; elsewhere it reads once, few, many or a size class.

CDR3aa	CDR3nt	len	abundance	v_gene	d_gene	j_gene
CASSLPHTGELFF	TGCGCCAGCAGCTTGCCGCACACCGGGGAGCTGTTTTTT	13	few	TRBV5-1	-	TRBJ2-2
CATSASGANVLTF	TGTGCCACCAGTGCGTCTGGGGCCAACGTCCTGACTTTC	13	few	TRBV24-1	-	TRBJ2-6
CASSGQGAAYEQYF	TGTGCCAGCAGCGGACAGGGGGCGGCTTACGAGCAGTACTTC	14	few	TRBV9	TRBD1	TRBJ2-7
CASSPGQGANTGELFF	TGTGCCAGCAGCCCCGGACAGGGCGCGAACACCGGGGAGCTGTTTTTT	16	-	TRBV3-1	TRBD1	TRBJ2-2
CATSDLKSRADEQFF	TGTGCCACCAGTGATTTGAAATCCAGGGCCGATGAGCAGTTCTTC	15	-	TRBV24-1	-	TRBJ2-1
CSVEGGSNQPQHF	TGCAGCGTGGAGGGGGGGAGCAATCAGCCCCAGCATTTT	13	many	TRBV29-1	-	TRBJ1-5
CASTGFRNSPLHF	TGTGCCAGCACGGGTTTCCGAAATTCACCCCTCCACTTT	13	many	TRBV27	-	TRBJ1-6
CASSSWDRVNIQYF	TGCGCCAGCAGTTCCTGGGACAGGGTAAACATTCAGTACTTC	14	many	TRBV5-1	TRBD1	TRBJ2-4
CASRTDQETQYF	TGCGCCAGCAGGACAGACCAAGAGACCCAGTACTTC	12	many	TRBV5-1	-	TRBJ2-5
CASSQGSLAVQETQYF	TGTGCCAGCAGCCAAGGTTCACTAGCGGTCCAAGAGACCCAGTACTTC	16	-	TRBV14	TRBD2	TRBJ2-5
CASSQDHPSVTNEKLFF	TGCGCCAGCAGCCAAGATCACCCATCGGTAACTAATGAAAAACTGTTTTTT	17	few	TRBV4-3	-	TRBJ1-4
CASSMHQVNYGYTF	TGTGCCAGCAGCATGCATCAGGTCAACTATGGCTACACCTTC	14	-	TRBV7-9	-	TRBJ1-2
CASSMTVAGGYTF	TGCGCCAGCAGCATGACAGTCGCGGGGGGCTACACCTTC	13	few	TRBV5-1	-	TRBJ1-2
CASSSPSVNSPLHF	TGTGCCAGCAGTTCACCAAGCGTTAATTCACCCCTCCACTTT	14	few	TRBV27	-	TRBJ1-6
CASSFTVYEQYF	TGTGCCAGCAGTTTTACAGTCTACGAGCAGTACTTC	12	many	TRBV12-3/TRBV12-4	-	TRBJ2-7
CSAREGGRTDTQYF	TGCAGTGCTAGAGAAGGGGGTCGCACAGATACGCAGTATTTT	14	many	TRBV20-1	-	TRBJ2-3
CASSPFGMGDTRQGQFF	TGCGCCAGCAGCCCCTTCGGGATGGGAGACACCCGCCAGGGGCAGTTCTTC	17	-	TRBV5-1	-	TRBJ2-1
CASSSSPFGQFF	TGTGCCAGCAGCTCGAGCCCATTTGGCCAGTTCTTC	12	-	TRBV7-2	-	TRBJ2-1
CSGDRQGGTEAFF	TGCAGCGGCGATCGACAGGGGGGCACTGAAGCTTTCTTT	13	few	TRBV29-1	TRBD1	TRBJ1-1
CSARDRVLNHEQYF	TGCAGTGCTAGGGACAGGGTCCTAAATCACGAGCAGTACTTC	14	few	TRBV20-1	TRBD1	TRBJ2-7
CSVIAGAYNEQFF	TGCAGTGTCATAGCGGGGGCCTACAATGAGCAGTTCTTC	13	few	TRBV20-1	TRBD2	TRBJ2-1
CASSAGTGGWKTNEKLFF	TGCGCCAGCAGCGCCGGGACAGGGGGCTGGAAGACTAATGAAAAACTGTTTTTT	18	-	TRBV4-1	TRBD1	TRBJ1-4
CASSPTWRATQYF	TGTGCCAGCAGCCCAACCTGGCGCGCTACGCAGTATTTT	13	-	TRBV7-6	-	TRBJ2-3
CASSPFEGADTGELFF	TGTGCCAGCTCACCGTTCGAGGGGGCCGACACCGGGGAGCTGTTTTTT	16	few	TRBV18	TRBD1	TRBJ2-2
CASSQNLQRKETQYF	TGTGCCAGCTCACAAAACCTACAGCGAAAAGAGACCCAGTACTTC	15	many	TRBV18	-	TRBJ2-5
CASSHLSGANVLTF	TGTGCCAGCAGTCACCTCTCTGGGGCCAACGTCCTGACTTTC	14	few	TRBV6-5	-	TRBJ2-6
CSARESTGNYGYTF	TGCAGTGCTAGAGAATCGACAGGGAACTATGGCTACACCTTC	14	-	TRBV20-1	TRBD1	TRBJ1-2
CASSRSGGNDQYF	TGTGCCAGCAGCCGTAGCGGGGGGAATGATCAGTACTTC	13	-	TRBV12-3/TRBV12-4	TRBD2	TRBJ2-7
CASSETGANYGYTF	TGTGCCAGCAGCGAGACAGGGGCCAACTATGGCTACACCTTC	14	-	TRBV9	TRBD1	TRBJ1-2
CASSPLPAGQNIQYF	TGTGCCAGCTCACCACTGCCCGCAGGACAAAACATTCAGTACTTC	15	-	TRBV18	-	TRBJ2-4
CASSRRGRVEQYF	TGTGCCAGCTCACGTCGGGGCCGGGTCGAGCAGTACTTC	13	few	TRBV18	-	TRBJ2-7
CASSPRTGTREQYF	TGTGCCAGCAGCCCTCGGACAGGGACCCGGGAGCAGTACTTC	14	-	TRBV12-3/TRBV12-4	TRBD1	TRBJ2-7
CASSLDYQETQYF	TGTGCCAGCAGCTTGGACTATCAAGAGACCCAGTACTTC	13	many	TRBV7-3	-	TRBJ2-5